This T cell receptor beta chain was captured in a study of cytomegalovirus exposure and HLA in healthy donors. About the study: Samples from HLA-typed donors yielded about 86 million unique TCRs in an early data release. Falling in the Caucasian-associated ancestry cluster were about four fifths of some 400 genotyped donors.

Whole-study results and caveats: Most CMV-associated TCR beta chains were later found to appear HLA-restricted. A missense DCLRE1C variant was associated with V- and J-gene trimming of TCR beta chains in a later analysis, and an independent cohort replicated the association.

PCR amplification relied on 60 Vbeta primers (plus 13 Jbeta primers). TCRdb's table, derived via immunoSEQ multiplex PCR, lists solely in-frame clones and lacks some. The sample holds about 180,000 clones, around 78% seen once. Concerning this clone: Its antigen remains unknown.

Looked up from germline, CDR1 is SGDLS and CDR2 is YYNGEE. This CDR3 is built from 15 residues. Trimming removed 0 bases from V and 2 bases from J, with 11 bases in between. The sample was PBMCs. This receptor was obtained from a man younger than 35 in good health and CMV-seronegative. This chain uses TRBV9 with TRBJ1-1, with D maybe TRBD1 (6 bases). The CDR3 coding sequence is TGTGCCAGCAGCGTAGGCTGGGGGCAAAACACTGAAGCTTTCTTT. Translation gives CASSVGWGQNTEAFF.